This note documents a single T cell receptor (beta chain) sequence. Antigen specificity is unknown. These data belong to a study of regulatory and conventional T cells in RAG deficiency. Study-wide points: Shorter CDR3s in all patient subsets; >90% Treg-Tconv overlap in Omenn.

Profiled with immunoSEQ multiplex PCR; TCRdb holds only in-frame clones, not every one. This sample has tens of thousands of clones, with just under 90% found just once. The sorted conventional CD4+ T cells were CD25-low and CD127-high, with genomic DNA sequenced. Separately, the same data were catalogued under a study of regulatory T cells. This second study notes: The primer mix had 52 TRBV and 13 TRBJ primers.

Sample: CD4+ effector T cells sorted from blood. The clonotype originates from a human donor in good health.

This chain's CDR3 is CASSPPGVYNEQFF. As DNA, the CDR3 is TGTGCCAGCTCACCCCCCGGGGTCTACAATGAGCAGTTCTTC. The chain carries TRBV18 and TRBJ2-1; D may be TRBD2 (5 bases). Per the germline V gene, CDR1 is KGHSH and CDR2 is LQKENI. V lost 3 bases to trimming and J lost 3 bases, with 9 bases between them. There are 14 residues in the CDR3.